The 27 T cell receptor beta chains given below trace back to one sample, sequenced in a study of vaccination and CD4 T cells after COVID-19. Sequencing of cultured CD4+ T cell DNA used the Oncomine TCR Beta short-read assay. TCRdb re-called the PCR reads through MiXCR, storing one row per CDR3 protein. Counted here are approximately 24,000 distinct CDR3 sequences, roughly 31% occurring once; the ten biggest clones make up just over 7%. Regarding time point: late sampling 161 to 241 days after vaccination in a few convalescent patients. The treatment here: roughly 10-day PBMC culture with coronavirus spike peptide pools or control peptides (ViraFEST assay). What these receptors recognize is not known. The sample was CD4+ T cells from blood, cultured in vitro, taken about 7 months after SARS-CoV-2 vaccination. These receptors came from a human donor who had recovered from COVID-19.

The chain combines TRBV28 with TRBJ2-4, with D tentatively TRBD2 (5 bases). Trimming removed 6 bases at V and 1 base at J, with 22 bases between. The germline V gene encodes CDR1 MDHEN and CDR2 SYDVKM. The CDR3 sequence is 18 residues long. The CDR3 DNA is TGTGCCAGCAGCCCCGCAGTATCGGGTCGAGGGGCCAAAAACATTCAGTACTTC. Its protein is CASSPAVSGRGAKNIQYF.

This chain uses TRBV11-1 with TRBJ2-1; perhaps TRBD1 as D (5 bases). The germline CDR1 and CDR2 sequences are SGHAT and FQDESV (reference sequence). CDR3 length: 13 amino acids. Deletions cut 4 bases from V and 6 bases from J, with 10 bases between. The CDR3 reads CASSSTDSNEQFF. The CDR3 nucleotides read TGTGCCAGCAGCTCTACCGACAGCAATGAGCAGTTCTTC.

The chain couples TRBV29-1 to TRBJ2-1; TRBD2 agrees at 10 bases. The germline gives CDR1 SQVTM, CDR2 ANQGSEA. CDR3 length equals 18 residues. After removal of 6 bases from V and 3 bases from J, the junction contained 17 bases not matched to a gene. Here the CDR3 DNA reads TGCAGCGTCAGTGAAATATGGTCGGGACTAGCGAGCTACAATGAGCAGTTCTTC. This encodes CSVSEIWSGLASYNEQFF.

J is TRBJ2-1 and V is TRBV11-3; 7 bases map to TRBD2. Trimming removed 2 bases from V and 9 bases from J; junction bases left unmatched: 7. This CDR3 comprises 14 residues. Per germline, CDR1 SGHNT and CDR2 YENEEA. The CDR3 loop reads CASSLIGLEGEQFF. CDR3 bases: TGTGCCAGCAGCTTAATCGGACTAGAGGGTGAGCAGTTCTTC.

The chain links TRBV20-1 to TRBJ2-1; D tentatively fits TRBD1 or TRBD2 (6 bases each). This CDR3 has 16 residues. Trimming cost V 0 bases and J 2 bases, with 14 bases left between them. Germline CDR1 reads DFQATT; CDR2 reads SNEGSKA (reference sequence). CDR3 coding DNA: TGCAGTGCTAGAGAAGTAACGGGGGCAGCCTACAATGAGCAGTTCTTC. Protein: CSAREVTGAAYNEQFF.

J is TRBJ2-3 and V is TRBV19; the D gene is possibly TRBD2 (5 bases). Looked up from germline, CDR1 is LNHDA and CDR2 is SQIVND (reference sequence). The V end was cut by 10 bases, the J end by 0 bases, with 17 bases between. The CDR3 covers 15 residues. CDR3 loop: CATASRTRSTDTQYF. As DNA, the CDR3 is TGTGCCACGGCCTCGAGGACTCGGAGCACAGATACGCAGTATTTT.

The chain recombines TRBV7-6 with TRBJ2-7; TRBD2 aligns across 9 bases. There are 16 residues in the CDR3. Germline V gene sequence: CDR1 SGHVS, CDR2 FNYEAQ. V shed 1 base, J shed 6 bases, and the junction held 10 bases outside the gene matches. Here the CDR3 reads CASSLGQRGRACEQYF. DNA for the CDR3: TGTGCCAGCAGCTTAGGTCAGCGCGGGAGGGCCTGCGAGCAGTACTTC. The whole variable domain, filled in from reference TRBV7-6 and TRBJ2-7, reads GAGVSQSPRYKVTKRGQDVALRCDPISGHVSLYWYRQALGQGPEFLTYFNYEAQQDKSGLPNDRFSAERPEGSISTLTIQRTEQRDSAMYRCASSLGQRGRACEQYFGPGTRLTVT.

This clonotype was seen only once. The chain carries TRBV5-4 and TRBJ1-2; D gene unclear. Germline V gene data show CDR1 as SGHNT and CDR2 as YYREEE (reference sequence). V lost 3 bases and J 2 bases, leaving 11 bases between the germline ends. This CDR3 has 14 amino acids. CDR3 in DNA: TGTGCCAGCAGCTCACCTCGGCGCAACTATGGCTACACCTTC. Its translation is CASSSPRRNYGYTF.

This chain links TRBV10-3 with TRBJ2-1; 12 bases line up with TRBD2. V shed 5 bases and J 3 bases; nucleotides not matched to a gene: 2. The CDR3 is 15 amino acids. CDR1 and CDR2 from the germline V gene are ENHRY and SYGVKD. The CDR3 reads CAISRTSGIYNEQFF. Written as DNA, the CDR3 is TGTGCCATCAGTAGGACTAGCGGGATCTACAATGAGCAGTTCTTC.

This chain connects TRBV29-1 to TRBJ2-1; TRBD2 matches at 8 bases. With 7 bases clipped from V and 0 bases from J, the junction kept 8 bases outside the gene matches. The CDR3 runs 15 residues. The V gene's germline CDR1 is SQVTM and CDR2 ANQGSEA. CDR3 residues: CSAETSAHSYNEQFF. DNA of the CDR3: TGCAGCGCTGAGACTAGCGCTCACTCCTACAATGAGCAGTTCTTC.

The chain is built from TRBV15 and TRBJ2-6; D might be TRBD1 (5 bases). This CDR3 comprises 16 residues. Looked up from germline, CDR1 is LNHNV and CDR2 is YYDKDF (reference sequence). The germline V and J ends were trimmed by 1 base and 0 bases, with 7 bases remaining between them. In DNA, the CDR3 is TGTGCCACCAGCAGAGTTAGGGGCTCTGGGGCCAACGTCCTGACTTTC. This gives the protein CATSRVRGSGANVLTF.

The chain recombines TRBV20-1 with TRBJ2-2, with D perhaps TRBD2 (6 bases). The CDR3 has 12 residues. Germline CDR1 is DFQATT and CDR2 is SNEGSKA (reference sequence). The CDR3 spells CRTRGNTGELFF. CDR3 nucleotides: TGCAGGACGCGGGGGAACACCGGGGAGCTGTTTTTT.

This clonotype came up a few times. The genes are TRBV20-1 and TRBJ2-2; D might be TRBD1 or TRBD2, each matching 5 bases. This CDR3 has 14 residues. Per the germline V gene, CDR1 is DFQATT and CDR2 is SNEGSKA (reference sequence). V was shortened by 5 bases and J by 1 base, with 11 bases between the two germline ends. This CDR3 reads CSAGGDENTGELFF. The CDR3 DNA sequence: TGCAGTGCTGGGGGTGACGAGAACACCGGGGAGCTGTTTTTT.

This sequence joins TRBV28 and TRBJ2-1; 7 nucleotides align to TRBD2. The CDR3 runs 16 residues. V shed 2 bases and J 10 bases; nucleotides not matched to a gene: 14. Germline-derived CDR1 and CDR2 are MDHEN and SYDVKM. The DNA for the CDR3 is TGTGCCAGCAGTTTAGGGGGTATGGCGGGAGAATGGGAGCAGTTCTTC. Translating gives CASSLGGMAGEWEQFF.

The chain employs TRBV19 and TRBJ2-5; D gene unclear. Germline V CDR1 and CDR2: LNHDA, SQIVND (reference sequence). V was pared by 3 bases and J by 5 bases, with 7 bases between. The CDR3 is 12 residues long. The CDR3 bases are TGTGCCAGTAGTATGTCGGCCGAGACCCAGTACTTC. Translating gives CASSMSAETQYF.

This clonotype occurred a few times. The chain is built from TRBV19 and TRBJ1-1; no definite D call. Germline CDR1 LNHDA, CDR2 SQIVND (reference sequence). The CDR3 is 13 amino acids. V lost 10 bases and J lost 5, with 17 bases in between. CDR3 protein: CATGRNLGTEAFF. In DNA, the CDR3 is TGTGCCACCGGGCGGAATTTGGGGACTGAAGCTTTCTTT.

The rearrangement links TRBV7-9 to TRBJ2-5, with 15 bases lining up with TRBD2. This CDR3 is built from 17 residues. The germline CDR1 and CDR2 sequences are SEHNR and FQNEAQ (reference sequence). V lost 5 bases to trimming and J lost 5 bases; unmatched junction nucleotides: 9. CDR3 DNA: TGTGCCAGCAGCCCTAATTACGGACTAGCGGGAGGGGAGACCCAGTACTTC. As protein: CASSPNYGLAGGETQYF.

The gene calls are TRBV7-2 and TRBJ1-2; D is unresolved. There are 14 residues in the CDR3. V gave up 1 base and J gave up 7 bases, with 13 bases separating them. From germline, CDR1 is SGHTA and CDR2 FQGNSA. Here the CDR3 reads CASSLGSYASGYTF. In DNA form, the CDR3 reads TGTGCCAGCAGCTTAGGATCTTACGCCAGTGGCTACACCTTC.

The chain uses TRBV28 and TRBJ1-2; TRBD1 is a possible D gene (5 bases). The CDR3 runs 13 residues. The V and J ends lost 2 bases and 2 bases respectively, with 6 bases between them. From germline, CDR1 is MDHEN and CDR2 SYDVKM. CDR3 in DNA: TGTGCCAGCAGTTTACGGGGGAACTATGGCTACACCTTC. Translation gives CASSLRGNYGYTF.

Written as DNA, the CDR3 is TGTGCCACCAGTGTCTCCGGGGCGGGATTTGAGACCCAGTACTTC. Its translation is CATSVSGAGFETQYF. V gene TRBV24-1 combines with J gene TRBJ2-5; D perhaps matches TRBD2 (6 bases). CDR1 KGHDR and CDR2 SFDVKD come from the germline V gene. The CDR3 consists of 15 residues. The V gene lost 5 bases and the J gene lost 5 bases, with 17 bases spanning the gap.

To note about this clonotype: One end of the junction varies from germline; a read error may be responsible. This sequence joins TRBV5-8 and TRBJ1-1; D is unresolved. CDR1 and CDR2 from the germline V gene are SGHTS and YDEGEE. This CDR3 is built from 13 residues. The CDR3 DNA reads as TGTGCCAGCAGCGGCGGGGATTCGCTGGTGAGTGTCTTT. This gives the protein CASSGGDSLVSVF.

The chain recombines TRBV5-6 with TRBJ1-2; D gene uncertain. The CDR3 covers 13 residues. The germline V gene has CDR1 SGHDT and CDR2 YYEEEE. The V gene lost 2 bases and the J gene lost 7 bases, with 12 bases spanning the gap. In DNA form, the CDR3 reads TGTGCCAGCAGCTTAGAACAGAGCGGTGGCTACACCTTC. Its protein is CASSLEQSGGYTF.

The chain combines TRBV4-1 with TRBJ2-1; unclear D gene. Trimming pared 0 bases from V and 7 bases from J, leaving 13 bases between. Germline CDR1 is MGHRA and CDR2 is YSYEKL. The CDR3 extends over 15 amino acids. In nucleotides, the CDR3 is TGCGCCAGCAGCCAAGATCCTCGACTCTGGAATGAGCAGTTCTTC. Translated, it gives CASSQDPRLWNEQFF.

Written as DNA, the CDR3 is TGCAGTGCTAGAGCGCTTATTAGCGGACCTTACAATGAGCAGTTCTTC. Protein: CSARALISGPYNEQFF. V and J are TRBV20-1 and TRBJ2-1; a possible D gene is TRBD2 (6 bases). CDR1 is DFQATT and CDR2 is SNEGSKA in the germline V gene (reference sequence). V shed 1 base and J shed 4 bases, with 17 bases lying between them. This CDR3 spans 16 amino acids.

The DNA for the CDR3 is TGTGCCAGCAGTTACTCGAGAGCGGGAGATACGCAGTATTTT. It translates to CASSYSRAGDTQYF. The chain carries TRBV6-5 and TRBJ2-3, with D possibly matching TRBD2 (6 bases). The CDR3 contains 14 residues. Deletions cut 0 bases from V and 5 bases from J, with 9 bases between. Per germline, CDR1 MNHEY and CDR2 SVGAGI.

This clonotype was detected a few times. The rearrangement links TRBV20-1 to TRBJ2-2; tentatively, D is TRBD2 (5 bases). Per germline, CDR1 DFQATT and CDR2 SNEGSKA (reference sequence). This CDR3 has 18 residues. The V and J ends lost 3 bases and 6 bases respectively, with 26 bases between them. The CDR3 bases are TGCAGTGCTAGGGGCAGTCTAACAGAGGACCGGAGGTCCGGGGAGCTGTTTTTT. Amino acids: CSARGSLTEDRRSGELFF.

In its sample, this clonotype is medium-sized. This chain uses TRBV20-1 with TRBJ2-1; D perhaps matches TRBD2 (6 bases). CDR3 length equals 16 residues. CDR1 is DFQATT, CDR2 SNEGSKA, per germline (reference sequence). Trimming left V 3 bases short and J 10 bases short, with 25 bases between. The chain's CDR3 is CSASWFWRDRPTEQFF. The CDR3 DNA follows: TGCAGTGCTAGTTGGTTCTGGCGGGATCGCCCCACGGAGCAGTTCTTC.